This TCR beta chain was recorded in a study of glioma-infiltrating T cells after dendritic cell vaccination. Overall study: Dendritic cell vaccination trial patients had either newly diagnosed or recurrent glioblastoma.

Only one count was recorded for this clone. Indicated time point: after dendritic cell vaccination, including at tumor progression/relapse. Fresh-frozen tumor tissue and more than two years of survival data were available for all. The method was immunoSEQ multiplex PCR; TCRdb's version includes in-frame clones alone and lacks a portion of them. The profile shows approximately 60,000 clones, approximately 86% of them singletons. The sample was blood, taken after dendritic cell vaccination. The receptor comes from a human donor with glioblastoma.

Written as DNA, the CDR3 is TGTGCCAGCAGCTTACGGCGGGGGATCACAGATACGCAGTATTTT. It codes for CASSLRRGITDTQYF. The chain uses TRBV11-3 and TRBJ2-3; 7 bases fit TRBD2. CDR3 length: 15 residues. The germline gives CDR1 SGHNT, CDR2 YENEEA. The V gene end was trimmed by 2 bases and the J gene end by 2 bases; junction bases not matched to a gene: 4.